The 10 T cell receptor beta chains reported below all come from one sample, sequenced in a study of Graves' ophthalmopathy and Graves' hyperthyroidism. From RNA, the CDR3 regions of TCR beta chains were amplified and sequenced. The first round was an RT-PCR with HTBI primers, and the second round was a multiplex PCR. One entry per CDR3 protein, called by TCRdb with MiXCR from the multiplex PCR reads. The data show 900,000 to 1,200,000 distinct CDR3 sequences, roughly 35% seen once. Specimen: peripheral blood or thyroid tissue (not recorded which). The receptors here all came from an adult man with Graves' hyperthyroidism.

The chain carries TRBV2 and TRBJ2-6, with 12 bases aligning to TRBD1. Germline V CDR1 and CDR2: SNHLY, FYNNEI. V lost 6 bases and J lost 4; bases outside the gene matches: 16. The CDR3 spans 20 residues. The CDR3 reads CASSRYPPGQGAPGANVLTF. The CDR3 coding sequence is TGTGCCAGCAGCCGTTACCCCCCGGGACAGGGGGCGCCGGGGGCCAACGTCCTGACTTTC.

The CDR3 sequence: CSHPSRSTDTQYF. The CDR3 coding sequence is TGCAGCCACCCTTCGAGGAGCACAGATACGCAGTATTTT. This chain uses TRBV29-1 with TRBJ2-3; D call uncertain. The CDR3 loop spans 13 amino acids. V shed 8 bases and J shed 0 bases, with 12 bases lying between them. Germline V CDR1 and CDR2: SQVTM, ANQGSEA.

The sample holds many counts of this clonotype. The chain carries TRBV10-3 and TRBJ1-2; a possible D gene is TRBD1 (6 bases). The CDR3 sequence is 14 residues long. V was trimmed by 10 bases and J by 2 bases, leaving 17 bases between them. The germline CDR1 and CDR2 sequences are ENHRY and SYGVKD. DNA of the CDR3: TGTGCCAGCAGAATCGACAGGAGAAACTATGGCTACACCTTC. It translates to CASRIDRRNYGYTF.

The chain links TRBV7-9 to TRBJ2-5, with 7 bases identical to TRBD2. V was clipped by 5 bases and J by 9 bases; unmatched bases: 12. This CDR3 region has 14 residues. CDR1 is SEHNR and CDR2 is FQNEAQ in the germline V gene (reference sequence). The CDR3 region has the DNA TGTGCCAGCAGCATAGGGGAGGGAGTGGGGCCCCAGTACTTC. Its translation is CASSIGEGVGPQYF.

This sequence joins TRBV7-9 and TRBJ2-1; the match to TRBD1 covers 7 bases. V trimming: 2 bases; J trimming: 12 bases; junction bases outside the gene matches: 7. Germline V CDR1 and CDR2: SEHNR, FQNEAQ (reference sequence). The CDR3 totals 13 residues. DNA of the CDR3: TGTGCCAGCAGCTTACCCGGACAGGTTCGGCAGTTCTTC. Translation gives CASSLPGQVRQFF.

Ten or more counts support this clonotype. The J gene is TRBJ2-5, the V gene TRBV7-9; weak D call: TRBD2 (5 bases). This CDR3 has 15 amino acids. The V gene's germline CDR1 is SEHNR and CDR2 FQNEAQ (reference sequence). V lost 4 bases to trimming and J lost 2 bases, with 14 bases between them. CDR3 bases: TGTGCCAGCAGCTCGGCGGGCGAGCGGCAAGAGACCCAGTACTTC. Its translation: CASSSAGERQETQYF.

In the case of this clonotype: The junction departs from germline at one end; a sequencing error may be responsible. The gene calls are TRBV10-3 and TRBJ2-7; possibly TRBD2 for D (5 bases). CDR1 is ENHRY, CDR2 SYGVKD, per germline. This CDR3 region has 16 residues. CDR3 sequence: CASSYTLRTGIREQYF. The CDR3 DNA reads as TGTGCCAGCAGTTACACCCTAAGGACGGGGATAAGGGAGCAGTACTTC.

CDR3 protein: CATSRGGGITEAFF. DNA of the CDR3: TGTGCCACCAGCAGAGGTGGAGGGATCACTGAAGCTTTCTTT. The gene calls are TRBV15 and TRBJ1-1, with D uncertain. This CDR3 has 14 amino acids. V lost 1 base to trimming and J lost 4 bases, with 10 bases between them. Germline assignment: CDR1 LNHNV and CDR2 YYDKDF (reference sequence).

This clonotype came up many times. CDR3: CATSDFPGWDDRQETQYF. CDR3 DNA sequence: TGTGCCACCAGTGATTTCCCAGGGTGGGACGACAGACAAGAGACCCAGTACTTC. The chain links TRBV24-1 to TRBJ2-5; D tentatively reads TRBD1 or TRBD2 (5 bases each). The CDR3 has 18 residues. Between the trimmed V and J ends, which lost 1 base and 2 bases, there was a span of 19 bases. Germline V CDR1 and CDR2: KGHDR, SFDVKD.

The rearrangement links TRBV7-2 to TRBJ2-5; 8 bases are a match to TRBD1. Germline trimming cut 2 bases from V and 2 bases from J; bases unmatched to any gene: 4. CDR1 SGHTA and CDR2 FQGNSA come from the germline V gene. The CDR3 loop spans 15 amino acids. CDR3 coding DNA: TGTGCCAGCAGCTTATCTACAGGGGGACAAGAGACCCAGTACTTC. Protein sequence: CASSLSTGGQETQYF.